What follows are 8 T cell receptor beta chains derived from one specimen sequenced in a study of metastatic and nonmetastatic thyroid tumors. Through MiXCR, TCRdb re-clonotyped the PCR reads. The sample consists of over 20,000 clones, roughly an eighth of them appearing once. Patients underwent thyroid surgery, and none had received any treatment before it. Sequencing was done on a sample of blood. These receptors came from a female donor with papillary thyroid cancer or a benign thyroid nodule (not recorded which). Some clones in this sample may be carry-over from other donors' samples.

This clone was seen more than once but under ten times. Germline and junction disagree at one end, which may indicate a read error. The gene calls are TRBV28 and TRBJ2-7; D may be TRBD1 (5 bases). Germline-derived CDR1 and CDR2 are MDHEN and SYDVKM. There are 16 residues in the CDR3. CDR3 in DNA: TGTGCCAGTAGTTCCATACTGGGGCCAACGTGGTACGAGCAGTACTTC. Translation: CASSSILGPTWYEQYF.

This clone was seen repeatedly, ten times or more. This chain uses TRBV7-2 with TRBJ2-3, with 7 bases that match TRBD2. This CDR3 contains 14 residues. CDR1 and CDR2 (germline): SGHTA, FQGNSA. Trimming took 1 base from V and 6 from J; bases not matched to a gene: 4. The CDR3 region has the DNA TGTGCCAGCAGCTTAGGGGGGGGAGGGGATACGCAGTATTTT. Protein product: CASSLGGGGDTQYF.

This clone occurred many times. V is TRBV28 and J is TRBJ1-1, with D unresolved. V gave up 6 bases and J gave up 7 bases, with 12 bases separating them. CDR1 and CDR2 (germline): MDHEN, SYDVKM. This CDR3 comprises 12 residues. The CDR3 spells CASSDFGIEAFF. In nucleotides, the CDR3 is TGTGCCAGCAGCGACTTCGGGATTGAAGCTTTCTTT. Variable domain in full (rest from reference TRBV28 and TRBJ1-1): DVKVTQSSRYLVKRTGEKVFLECVQDMDHENMFWYRQDPGLGLRLIYFSYDVKMKEKGDIPEGYSVSREKKERFSLILESASTNQTSMYLCASSDFGIEAFFGQGTRLTVV.

This chain joins TRBV13 and TRBJ2-5; D is perhaps TRBD1 or TRBD2 (6 bases each). This CDR3 is 14 amino acids long. V was trimmed by 0 bases and J by 4 bases, leaving 9 bases between them. Germline CDR1 is PRHDT and CDR2 is FYEKMQ (reference sequence). For the CDR3, the DNA is TGTGCCAGCAGCTTAGGGGAGGGGGGAGAGACCCAGTACTTC. Translated, it gives CASSLGEGGETQYF.

The chain links TRBV5-1 to TRBJ1-1; TRBD1 is a possible D gene (5 bases). Germline CDR1 SGHRS, CDR2 YFSETQ. The germline V and J ends were trimmed by 3 bases and 3 bases, with 21 bases remaining between them. The CDR3 consists of 17 residues. The CDR3: CASSWPSGDEEDTEAFF. CDR3 sequence (DNA): TGCGCCAGCAGCTGGCCCAGTGGGGACGAGGAGGACACTGAAGCTTTCTTT.

This clone was counted many times. J is TRBJ2-7 and V is TRBV7-8; 7 bases map to TRBD2. The CDR3 runs to 16 residues. Germline CDR1 and CDR2: SGHVS and FQNEAQ. The trim removed 0 bases at V and 5 bases at J, leaving 10 bases unmatched. The CDR3 DNA follows: TGTGCCAGCAGCTTAGCCCTTCTTAGCGGGTCCGACGAGCAGTACTTC. This translates into CASSLALLSGSDEQYF. Together with reference TRBV7-8 and TRBJ2-7, the CDR3 gives the full variable domain: GAGVSQSPRYKVAKRGQDVALRCDPISGHVSLFWYQQALGQGPEFLTYFQNEAQLDKSGLPSDRFFAERPEGSVSTLKIQRTQQEDSAVYLCASSLALLSGSDEQYFGPGTRLTVT.

Details on this clone: Mismatch with germline at one junction end may stem from a read error. The chain couples TRBV12-3 or TRBV12-4 to TRBJ1-1; 8 bases map to TRBD1. The CDR3 loop spans 13 amino acids. This chain's CDR3 is CDSSRQGNTESFF. The CDR3 DNA sequence: TGTGACAGCAGTAGACAGGGGAACACTGAATCTTTCTTT.

This chain connects TRBV7-3 to TRBJ2-1; 7 nucleotides agree with TRBD2. In germline, CDR1 is SGHTA, CDR2 FQGTGA. The CDR3 spans 15 residues. With V trimmed by 2 bases and J by 0 bases, 1 base remained unmatched. CDR3 sequence (DNA): TGTGCCAGCAGCTTAGAGCGGGGCTCCTACAATGAGCAGTTCTTC. Its protein is CASSLERGSYNEQFF.